The clone carrying this T cell receptor beta chain was seen at least ten times. Its antigen is as yet unknown. The source of the sample is a study of beta chain features in type 1 diabetes. As every portion of the isolated RNA was reverse transcribed, the sequencing read expressed TCRB transcripts. Measured with immunoSEQ multiplex PCR; TCRdb has only the in-frame clones, and not every one. The table shows around 340,000 clones, with under 8.5% occurring only once. Sorting based on CD45RO/CCR7/CD25/CD127/CD95/CD27 separated CD4+ naive, central memory, regulatory and stem cell-like memory cells. Points from the study as a whole: Across all four CD4+ subsets, people with type 1 diabetes showed modestly shorter TCRB CDR3s. In the patient group, naive, central memory and Treg TCRB repertoires seemed more alike than in the healthy donor group. Insertion counts at VDJ junctions were lower in type 1 diabetes patients, who also showed more deletions there.

The CDR3 totals 17 residues. Germline CDR1 is SGHDN and CDR2 is FVKESK. The V end lost 0 bases, the J end lost 4 bases, and 13 bases lay between the germline ends. The sequence was collected from a young woman in good health. Sample: central memory CD4+ T cells from blood. The V gene is TRBV14, the J gene TRBJ2-6; D remains ambiguous. The CDR3 DNA is TGTGCCAGCAGCCAAGATGGATTATCACCCGGGGCCAACGTCCTGACTTTC. Its translation is CASSQDGLSPGANVLTF.